The 25 T cell receptor beta chains in this list originate from one sample, sequenced in a study of response to subunit inactivated influenza vaccine (dated by TCRdb to 2017 to 2018). The library was prepared using RT-PCR. For sequencing, an Illumina HiSeq 2500 was employed. TCRdb reworked the public reads: Q25 trimming with fastp, MiXCR clone assembly, productive beta chains retained. Each CDR3 protein gets just one entry, which takes the most common genes and DNA from the rows behind it. The sample includes over 800,000 distinct CDR3 sequences, with around 20% observed a single time. 9.5% to 13% of the sample is held by the ten biggest clonotypes. Sample: PBMCs from blood, taken 4 to 6 days after vaccination. Every receptor here comes from a middle-aged man who received an inactivated influenza vaccine. Donor details come from another sample of the same person, matched by shared clones.

The chain recombines TRBV12-3 or TRBV12-4 with TRBJ1-5, with TRBD1 matching 8 bases. V shed 5 bases, J shed 1 base, and the junction held 7 bases outside the gene matches. The CDR3 runs to 16 residues. In DNA form, the CDR3 reads TGTGCCAGCAGTCTAAGGACAGGGTCGAGCAATCAGCCCCAGCATTTT. Its translation is CASSLRTGSSNQPQHF.

This clonotype was found a few times. The chain is built from TRBV6-5 and TRBJ2-7; 14 nucleotides match TRBD2. The CDR3 has 18 residues. Germline CDR1 and CDR2: MNHEY and SVGAGI. V lost 2 bases, J lost 3 bases, and 9 bases stayed unmatched. As DNA, the CDR3 is TGTGCCAGCAGTTACCTCCGACCCGGGACTAGCGGGAGCTACGAGCAGTACTTC. It specifies CASSYLRPGTSGSYEQYF.

This clonotype was seen many times. This chain connects TRBV10-3 to TRBJ2-2; 12 bases align to TRBD1. This CDR3 region has 13 residues. With V trimmed by 9 bases and J by 7 bases, 3 bases remained unmatched. Germline V CDR1 and CDR2: ENHRY, SYGVKD. CDR3 amino acids: CAIGTGGDGELFF. The CDR3 bases are TGTGCCATTGGGACAGGGGGCGACGGGGAGCTGTTTTTT.

This clonotype has a count of ten or more. The J gene is TRBJ2-5, the V gene TRBV5-1; possible D gene TRBD1, 6 bases. V gave up 1 base and J gave up 2 bases, with 12 bases separating them. Germline CDR1 and CDR2: SGHRS and YFSETQ. This CDR3 is built from 15 residues. CDR3 residues: CASSLMGTRQETQYF. CDR3 nucleotide sequence: TGCGCCAGCAGCTTGATGGGGACACGTCAAGAGACCCAGTACTTC.

This chain links TRBV5-1 with TRBJ1-1, with 7 bases identical to TRBD1. This CDR3 region has 15 residues. J lost 0 bases, V lost 4 bases, and 6 bases had no gene match. The germline gives CDR1 SGHRS, CDR2 YFSETQ. This CDR3 reads CASSGTASMNTEAFF. The CDR3 DNA reads TGCGCCAGCAGCGGGACAGCCAGCATGAACACTGAAGCTTTCTTT.

CDR3 nucleotide sequence: TGTGCCACCAGCAGTCTGGCGAGCTCCTACAATGAGCAGTTCTTC. Its protein is CATSSLASSYNEQFF. This chain joins TRBV15 and TRBJ2-1, with no clear D. Germline V gene data show CDR1 as LNHNV and CDR2 as YYDKDF (reference sequence). The CDR3 consists of 15 residues. Trimming took off 3 bases at V and 0 bases at J, with 9 bases between the two ends.

This clonotype was counted only a few times. This sequence joins TRBV3-1 and TRBJ2-5, with a possible D match to TRBD1 (5 bases). Germline V CDR1 and CDR2: LGHDT, YNNKEL (reference sequence). This CDR3 comprises 15 residues. The V end lost 4 bases, the J end lost 1 base, and 13 bases lay between the germline ends. The CDR3: CASSLSADSQETQYF. The DNA for the CDR3 is TGTGCCAGCAGCCTAAGCGCAGACAGCCAAGAGACCCAGTACTTC.

The chain carries TRBV12-3 or TRBV12-4 and TRBJ2-3; D is ambiguous. This CDR3 comprises 14 residues. V was pared by 7 bases and J by 10 bases, with 21 bases between. The CDR3 nucleotides read TGTGCCAGCACCACCTTGGCAGGCGAAGACGCGCAGTATTTT. Its protein product is CASTTLAGEDAQYF.

V is TRBV4-3 and J is TRBJ1-1; no clear D. Germline V CDR1 and CDR2: LGHNA, YSLEER. The V gene lost 8 bases and the J gene lost 4 bases, with 14 bases spanning the gap. The CDR3 consists of 13 residues. The chain's CDR3 is CASARRGSTEAFF. CDR3 nucleotide sequence: TGCGCCAGCGCTCGGAGAGGGAGCACTGAAGCTTTCTTT.

About this clonotype: Compared with germline, one end of the junction differs, possibly owing to a read error. The rearrangement links TRBV12-3 or TRBV12-4 to TRBJ2-2, with 9 bases lining up with TRBD2. CDR3 length equals 19 residues. The DNA for the CDR3 is TGTGCCCGCAGTAGTTCATGGCTAGCGGGATGGGCCCGCACCGGGGAGCTGTTTTTT. Protein sequence: CARSSSWLAGWARTGELFF.

J is TRBJ2-1 and V is TRBV25-1; 9 bases align to TRBD2. The length of the CDR3 is 14 residues. The V segment lost 4 bases and the J segment 4 bases; nucleotides outside the gene matches: 2. Germline-derived CDR1 and CDR2 are MGHDK and SYGVNS. The CDR3 here is CASSVAGVYNEQFF. Written as DNA, the CDR3 is TGTGCCAGCAGTGTAGCGGGGGTTTACAATGAGCAGTTCTTC.

The chain carries TRBV12-3 or TRBV12-4 and TRBJ1-4, with D hard to call. The CDR3 is 14 amino acids. Trimming removed 5 bases at V and 8 bases at J, with 15 bases between. The CDR3 region is CASSHLSGSEKLFF. The CDR3 bases are TGTGCCAGCAGTCATTTAAGTGGATCCGAAAAACTGTTTTTT.

V and J are TRBV30 and TRBJ2-2; D remains unclear. Trimming left V 4 bases short and J 2 bases short, with 2 bases between. The CDR3 runs to 11 residues. Germline V CDR1 and CDR2: GTSNPN, SVGIG (reference sequence). Here the CDR3 DNA reads TGTGCCTGGACCAACACCGGGGAGCTGTTTTTT. This gives the protein CAWTNTGELFF.

There are a few counts of this clonotype. This chain links TRBV10-3 with TRBJ2-7; possible D gene TRBD1, 5 bases. Trimming removed 10 bases at V and 2 bases at J, with 12 bases between. The V gene's germline CDR1 is ENHRY and CDR2 SYGVKD. The CDR3 length is 12 residues. DNA of the CDR3: TGTGCCACGACGGACATACCCTACGAGCAGTACTTC. Residues: CATTDIPYEQYF.

For the CDR3, the DNA is TGCGCCAGCAGGGTCGGGAGAGGGAATGAGCAGTTCTTC. The encoded protein is CASRVGRGNEQFF. The chain links TRBV5-1 to TRBJ2-1; TRBD2 might be the D (6 bases). V gave up 5 bases and J gave up 7 bases, with 13 bases separating them. Looked up from germline, CDR1 is SGHRS and CDR2 is YFSETQ. The CDR3 contains 13 residues.

The CDR3 DNA reads TGTGCCAGCAGTTACTCGATGTACCTCGCGTCTGGAAACACCATATATTTT. Its translation is CASSYSMYLASGNTIYF. This chain links TRBV6-5 with TRBJ1-3, with unresolved D. The V and J ends lost 0 bases and 1 base respectively, with 13 bases between them. The CDR3 has 17 amino acids. Germline values: CDR1 MNHEY, CDR2 SVGAGI.

DNA of the CDR3: TGTGCCAGCAGTGAAGGGGGGCTTGTAGCCGCTTTCTTT. Encoded protein: CASSEGGLVAAFF. The chain combines TRBV6-1 with TRBJ1-1; D is possibly TRBD1 (6 bases). CDR3 length: 13 amino acids. Trimming left V 1 base short and J 11 bases short, with 14 bases between. From germline, CDR1 is MNHNS and CDR2 SASEGT.

The chain couples TRBV12-3 or TRBV12-4 to TRBJ2-2; D is unclear. V lost 2 bases and J 8 bases, leaving 6 bases between the germline ends. The CDR3 sequence is 12 residues long. CDR3 sequence: CASSLSIGELFF. In nucleotides, the CDR3 is TGTGCCAGCAGTTTATCCATTGGGGAGCTGTTTTTT.

The chain employs TRBV7-2 and TRBJ2-3; 11 bases are shared with TRBD2. V lost 0 bases and J lost 6; bases outside the gene matches: 5. The germline V gene has CDR1 SGHTA and CDR2 FQGNSA. The CDR3 covers 16 residues. Here the CDR3 DNA reads TGTGCCAGCAGCTTAGCGTCTAGCGGGGGGTCGGATACGCAGTATTTT. Translating it yields CASSLASSGGSDTQYF.

This sequence joins TRBV20-1 and TRBJ2-1; 7 bases are shared with TRBD2. CDR1 and CDR2 from the germline V gene are DFQATT and SNEGSKA (reference sequence). The CDR3 loop spans 12 amino acids. With V trimmed by 3 bases and J by 9 bases, 5 bases remained unmatched. CDR3: CSASPTSTEQFF. The CDR3 nucleotides read TGCAGTGCTAGTCCGACTAGCACTGAGCAGTTCTTC.

In this sample, this clonotype turned up many times. The V and J genes are TRBV12-3 or TRBV12-4 and TRBJ2-5, with 8 bases fitting TRBD2. V was clipped by 3 bases and J by 7 bases; unmatched bases: 7. The CDR3 length is 14 residues. The CDR3: CASSLGAGVGTQYF. The CDR3 coding sequence is TGTGCCAGCAGTTTGGGAGCGGGAGTCGGGACCCAGTACTTC.

The chain couples TRBV5-1 to TRBJ2-6, with 10 bases fitting TRBD1. The germline gives CDR1 SGHRS, CDR2 YFSETQ. Trimming cost V 2 bases and J 0 bases; bases outside gene matches: 14. This CDR3 is 21 amino acids long. The CDR3 DNA is TGCGCCAGCAGCTTTTTTAACCCCGGTGGGACAGGGGTCTCTGGGGCCAACGTCCTGACTTTC. Protein sequence: CASSFFNPGGTGVSGANVLTF.

In this sample, this clonotype turned up once. This chain uses TRBV3-1 with TRBJ2-1, with 7 bases identical to TRBD2. The CDR3 extends over 15 amino acids. Germline assignment: CDR1 LGHDT and CDR2 YNNKEL (reference sequence). J lost 4 bases, V lost 0 bases, and 3 bases had no gene match. The chain's CDR3 is CASSQEAGNYNEQFF. As DNA, the CDR3 is TGTGCCAGCAGCCAAGAAGCGGGGAATTACAATGAGCAGTTCTTC.

This clonotype has only a few counts. This CDR3 reads CSADASGRRYEQYF. CDR3 nucleotides: TGCAGTGCTGACGCTAGCGGGAGGAGGTACGAGCAGTACTTC. The chain employs TRBV20-1 and TRBJ2-7, with 11 positions matching TRBD2. Germline assignment: CDR1 DFQATT and CDR2 SNEGSKA (reference sequence). Trimming took 5 bases from V and 4 from J; bases not matched to a gene: 7. The CDR3 has 14 amino acids.

This clonotype has just a few counts. The rearrangement links TRBV20-1 to TRBJ2-1; TRBD2 matches 11 bases. Per the germline V gene, CDR1 is DFQATT and CDR2 is SNEGSKA (reference sequence). V lost 6 bases and J lost 0; bases outside the gene matches: 7. The CDR3 is made up of 16 amino acids. The CDR3 is CSAQTGLAGSYNEQFF. CDR3 DNA sequence: TGCAGTGCCCAAACCGGACTAGCGGGCTCCTACAATGAGCAGTTCTTC.